The sequence of this TCR beta chain was determined in a study of blood T cell repertoires in COVID-19. About the research overall: There were acute and convalescent COVID-19 samples, and they came from the United States, Italy and Spain. PBMCs, B-cell-depleted T cells, or T cells were the source of the cDNA or gDNA that made up the material.

The germline V gene has CDR1 KGHSH and CDR2 LQKENI. This CDR3 comprises 17 residues. Trimming removed 0 bases from V and 4 bases from J; junction bases left unmatched: 6. As handled by the study authors: Reference gene primer amplification gave nucleated cell count estimates. The repertoire was sequenced with immunoSEQ multiplex PCR; TCRdb's copy has only in-frame clones and lacks some. Clonal size and the V and J genes are those of that table, whereas D and trimming came from the DNA. The sample yields approximately 130,000 clones, about 90% seen once. Sample: peripheral blood. The chain uses TRBV18 and TRBJ2-1; TRBD2 aligns across 10 bases. The sequence was collected from a woman aged 45-60 years who had recovered from COVID-19. The CDR3 spells CASSPPGSGGRYNEQFF. The DNA for the CDR3 is TGTGCCAGCTCACCACCGGGTAGCGGGGGGCGATACAATGAGCAGTTCTTC. The complete variable domain, with remaining parts taken from reference TRBV18 and TRBJ2-1, reads NAGVMQNPRHLVRRRGQEARLRCSPMKGHSHVYWYRQLPEEGLKFMVYLQKENIIDESGMPKERFSAEFPKEGPSILRIQQVVRGDSAAYFCASSPPGSGGRYNEQFFGPGTRLTVL.